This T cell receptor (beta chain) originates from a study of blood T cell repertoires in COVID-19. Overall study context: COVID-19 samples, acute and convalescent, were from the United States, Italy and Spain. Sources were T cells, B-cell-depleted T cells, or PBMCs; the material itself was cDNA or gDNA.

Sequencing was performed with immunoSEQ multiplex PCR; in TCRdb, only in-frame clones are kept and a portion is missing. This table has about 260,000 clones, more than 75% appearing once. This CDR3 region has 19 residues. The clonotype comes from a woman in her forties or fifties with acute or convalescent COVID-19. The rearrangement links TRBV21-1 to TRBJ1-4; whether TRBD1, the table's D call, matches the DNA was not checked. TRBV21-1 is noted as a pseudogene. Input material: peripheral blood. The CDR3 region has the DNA TGTGCCAGCAGCGGACGGGACAGTGGCCTCATTGCAACTAATGAAAAACTGTTTTTT. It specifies CASSGRDSGLIATNEKLFF.